A single sample is the source of the 10 T cell receptor beta chains below, sequenced in a study of cytomegalovirus exposure and HLA in healthy donors. 13 Jbeta primers and 60 Vbeta primers were used for the PCR. Clones were sequenced by immunoSEQ multiplex PCR, and TCRdb holds only the in-frame ones, with some missing. The sample includes under 200,000 clones, 70% to 90% of them seen just once. The specimen was PBMCs. The receptors originated from a man aged 25-45 years in good health and CMV-seropositive.

V gene TRBV5-5 combines with J gene TRBJ1-5, with D maybe TRBD1 (5 bases). CDR1 and CDR2 from the germline V gene are SGHKS and YYEKEE (reference sequence). V was pared by 2 bases and J by 5 bases, with 8 bases between. The CDR3 runs to 13 residues. The CDR3: CASSLVGDQPQHF. In nucleotides, the CDR3 is TGTGCCAGCAGCTTAGTAGGGGATCAGCCCCAGCATTTT. The full variable domain, its missing parts supplied by reference TRBV5-5 and TRBJ1-5, is DAGVTQSPTHLIKTRGQQVTLRCSPISGHKSVSWYQQVLGQGPQFIFQYYEKEERGRGNFPDRFSARQFPNYSSELNVNALLLGDSALYLCASSLVGDQPQHFGDGTRLSIL.

The chain is built from TRBV7-5 and TRBJ1-5; TRBD1, as called in the table, went unchecked against the DNA. TRBV7-5 represents a pseudogene. This CDR3 contains 11 residues. The CDR3 protein is CVRSQMQPQHF. The DNA for the CDR3 is TGTGTCAGAAGCCAGATGCAGCCCCAGCATTTT.

CDR3 sequence (DNA): TGTGCCAGCAATCTTAGGGGCCCAGAAGAGACCCAGTACTTC. Amino acids: CASNLRGPEETQYF. The chain links TRBV6-5 to TRBJ2-5; D possibly corresponds to TRBD1 (5 bases). CDR1 and CDR2 (germline): MNHEY, SVGAGI. The CDR3 covers 14 residues. The V and J ends lost 7 bases and 3 bases respectively, with 15 bases between them.

The chain employs TRBV5-1 and TRBJ1-5; tentatively, D is TRBD1 (5 bases). Germline loops: CDR1 SGHRS, CDR2 YFSETQ. The ends were cut back, 0 bases at V and 4 bases at J, with 8 bases in the middle. This CDR3 is 14 amino acids long. CDR3 region: CASSLDRPNQPQHF. CDR3 nucleotide sequence: TGCGCCAGCAGCTTGGACAGGCCGAATCAGCCCCAGCATTTT.

This clone was recorded only once. The chain uses TRBV28 and TRBJ1-4; a weak D match, TRBD1 (6 bases). CDR3 size: 14 residues. Looked up from germline, CDR1 is MDHEN and CDR2 is SYDVKM. Trimming removed 6 bases from V and 3 bases from J, with 11 bases in between. CDR3 protein: CASSYRAANEKLFF. Written as DNA, the CDR3 is TGTGCCAGCAGCTACAGGGCGGCTAATGAAAAACTGTTTTTT.

The J gene is TRBJ1-1, the V gene TRBV6-1, with D tentatively TRBD1 (5 bases). This CDR3 region has 13 residues. The ends were cut back, 6 bases at V and 8 bases at J, with 16 bases in the middle. Germline V gene data show CDR1 as MNHNS and CDR2 as SASEGT. The chain's CDR3 is CASRERGRTEAFF. Here the CDR3 DNA reads TGTGCCAGCAGAGAGCGGGGCCGAACCGAAGCTTTCTTT.

V gene TRBV11-2 combines with J gene TRBJ2-7; 8 nucleotides match TRBD1. The CDR3 has 15 amino acids. Trimming cost V 1 base and J 3 bases; bases outside gene matches: 5. CDR1 and CDR2 (germline): SGHAT, FQNNGV. The CDR3 sequence is CASSLGETGDYEQYF. CDR3 DNA: TGTGCCAGCAGCTTAGGAGAGACAGGGGACTACGAGCAGTACTTC.

The V and J genes are TRBV6-5 and TRBJ2-2; D remains ambiguous. This CDR3 comprises 14 residues. Germline-derived CDR1 and CDR2 are MNHEY and SVGAGI. V was cut by 8 bases and J by 0 bases, with 10 bases left in between. CDR3: CASFPSANTGELFF. The CDR3 coding sequence is TGTGCCAGCTTTCCAAGCGCGAACACCGGGGAGCTGTTTTTT.

This clone was seen a single time. The chain uses TRBV10-3 and TRBJ2-7; 11 nucleotides match TRBD2. From germline, CDR1 is ENHRY and CDR2 SYGVKD. This CDR3 region has 13 residues. V gave up 10 bases and J gave up 2 bases; unmatched junction bases: 4. CDR3 in DNA: TGTGCCACCACTAGCGGGAGTACCTACGAGCAGTACTTC. Translated: CATTSGSTYEQYF.

The chain has TRBV27 and TRBJ1-5, with a tentative D call TRBD1 (6 bases). Germline CDR1 is MNHEY and CDR2 is SMNVEV (reference sequence). This CDR3 spans 18 amino acids. Deletions cut 6 bases from V and 0 bases from J, with 21 bases between. The DNA of the CDR3 is TGTGCCAGCAGCCGTTTACAGGGAAGGGGGATTAGCAATCAGCCCCAGCATTTT. It encodes CASSRLQGRGISNQPQHF.